This TCR beta chain was captured in a study of cytomegalovirus exposure and HLA in healthy donors. Study-wide results and caveats: Accurate prediction of HLA-A and HLA-B alleles (for most subjects) was reportedly achieved from TCR beta sequences. TRBV6-2, TRBV6-3 and other indistinguishable V segments were excluded.

In germline, CDR1 is MNHEY, CDR2 SMNVEV (reference sequence). V was pared by 5 bases and J by 4 bases, with 17 bases between. This CDR3 spans 15 amino acids. PCR involved 60 Vbeta and 13 Jbeta primers. The repertoire was sequenced with immunoSEQ multiplex PCR; TCRdb's copy has only in-frame clones and lacks some. The sample table includes 50,000 or so clones. Comments on this clone: Its antigen is undetermined.

The sample was PBMCs. The chain uses TRBV27 and TRBJ1-1; D is possibly TRBD1 (5 bases). The receptor comes from a woman between 55 and 75 years old in good health and CMV-seropositive. The CDR3 DNA is TGTGCCAGCAGTCCCTCAGGGTTTGGGTCCACTGAAGCTTTCTTT. Translated, it gives CASSPSGFGSTEAFF.